Listed below are T cell receptor beta chains from one sample, sequenced in a study of T cells after yellow fever vaccination. TCRdb re-analysed the 5' RACE reads in MiXCR, keeping a single row per CDR3 protein. The table records around 310,000 distinct CDR3 sequences, approximately 4.3% of them present only once. The material sequenced was PBMCs, taken 15 days after the yellow fever booster vaccination. These receptor sequences come from a man in his late teens or twenties who received the YFV17D yellow fever vaccine. Both conserved end residues are part of each CDR3. Fields, in order: J gene, V gene, D gene, clone size, CDR3 length, CDR3 protein, CDR3 DNA. D genes are given only for firm matches. The size of a clone is reported for some rows only, either as once, few or many, or as a class for expanded clones.

>TRBJ1-1|TRBV20-1|NA|few|13
CSARGLMNTEAFF
TGCAGTGCTAGAGGTCTTATGAACACTGAAGCTTTCTTT
>TRBJ1-3|TRBV6-5|NA|many|15
CASSYGGAAGNTIYF
TGTGCCAGCAGTTACGGGGGGGCTGCTGGAAACACCATATATTTT
>TRBJ1-3|TRBV28|NA|NA|15
CASSLGPALGNTIYF
TGTGCCAGCAGTTTAGGTCCAGCCCTCGGAAACACCATATATTTT
>TRBJ2-2|TRBV18|TRBD1|NA|15
CASSPPSTGSGELFF
TGTGCCAGCTCACCACCCTCGACAGGGTCCGGGGAGCTGTTTTTT
>TRBJ2-3|TRBV20-1|TRBD2|many|17
CSARDSGTSGARDTQYF
TGCAGTGCTAGAGATAGTGGGACTAGCGGGGCGCGAGATACGCAGTATTTT
>TRBJ2-1|TRBV12-3/TRBV12-4|TRBD1|many|16
CASEKGQGSSYNEQFF
TGTGCCAGTGAGAAGGGACAGGGGAGCTCCTACAATGAGCAGTTCTTC
>TRBJ2-3|TRBV7-6|TRBD1|NA|17
CASSPPPGQGGTDTQYF
TGTGCCAGCAGCCCCCCCCCCGGACAGGGTGGGACAGATACGCAGTATTTT
>TRBJ1-6|TRBV20-1|TRBD1|many|15
CSAPTGGAGASPLHF
TGCAGTGCTCCTACAGGGGGCGCGGGAGCCTCACCCCTCCACTTT
>TRBJ1-5|TRBV4-1|NA|many|15
CASSQESGSRQPQHF
TGCGCCAGCAGCCAAGAATCAGGTTCTAGGCAGCCCCAGCATTTT
>TRBJ2-5|TRBV13|TRBD2|many|16
CASSRGTSGDPETQYF
TGTGCCAGCAGCCGAGGGACTAGCGGGGATCCAGAGACCCAGTACTTC
>TRBJ2-3|TRBV6-2/TRBV6-3|TRBD2|few|17
CASSPRPSLAGKDQQYF
TGTGCCAGCAGCCCTCGGCCATCTCTAGCGGGGAAGGACCAGCAGTATTTT
>TRBJ2-4|TRBV5-4|TRBD1|NA|15
CASSTRDSGSDIQYF
TGTGCCAGCAGCACCCGGGACAGTGGTTCTGACATTCAGTACTTC
>TRBJ2-3|TRBV7-7|TRBD1|many|14
CASSLGQGANTQYF
TGTGCCAGCAGCTTAGGGCAGGGGGCAAATACGCAGTATTTT
>TRBJ2-3|TRBV6-5|NA|NA|14
CASSGRYGADTQYF
TGTGCCAGCAGTGGACGGTATGGGGCAGATACGCAGTATTTT
>TRBJ1-3|TRBV4-2|TRBD1|many|16
CASSQENRGFGNTIYF
TGTGCCAGCAGCCAAGAGAACAGGGGTTTCGGAAACACCATATATTTT
>TRBJ2-1|TRBV5-1|NA|many|15
CASSPGGQSYNEQFF
TGCGCCAGCAGCCCGGGGGGACAGAGCTACAATGAGCAGTTCTTC
>TRBJ2-7|TRBV6-5|TRBD2|NA|18
CASSSPGTSGGSSYEQYF
TGTGCCAGCAGTTCCCCCGGGACTAGCGGGGGTAGCTCCTACGAGCAGTACTTC
>TRBJ1-1|TRBV7-8|NA|many|13
CASSRGVGTEAFF
TGTGCCAGCAGCCGGGGGGTGGGGACTGAAGCTTTCTTT
>TRBJ2-3|TRBV4-1|TRBD1|NA|19
CASSQDSGTDLVGTDTQYF
TGCGCCAGCAGCCAAGATTCGGGGACAGACCTGGTGGGCACAGATACGCAGTATTTT
>TRBJ1-2|TRBV28|NA|NA|14
CASSWTAETDGYTF
TGTGCCAGCAGTTGGACAGCCGAGACTGATGGCTACACCTTC
>TRBJ1-6|TRBV27|NA|few|15
CASSFSAYRLSPLHF
TGTGCCAGCAGTTTCTCCGCTTACAGGTTATCACCCCTCCACTTT
>TRBJ2-2|TRBV7-9|TRBD1|NA|16
CASSQDRGRQDGELFF
TGTGCCAGCAGCCAGGACAGGGGGCGTCAGGACGGGGAGCTGTTTTTT
>TRBJ2-7|TRBV29-1|TRBD2|NA|15
CSAVGRRGASYEQYF
TGCAGCGCCGTCGGTAGGCGGGGGGCCTCCTACGAGCAGTACTTC
>TRBJ2-5|TRBV5-1|TRBD1|few|14
CASSLQGFQETQYF
TGCGCCAGCAGCTTACAGGGGTTCCAAGAGACCCAGTACTTC
>TRBJ2-4|TRBV18|NA|NA|16
CASSPLLGAGENIQYF
TGTGCCAGCTCACCGCTCCTGGGGGCGGGCGAAAACATTCAGTACTTC
>TRBJ2-3|TRBV5-1|NA|many|16
CASSSAASVGTDTQYF
TGCGCCAGCAGCTCAGCCGCGAGTGTGGGTACAGATACGCAGTATTTT